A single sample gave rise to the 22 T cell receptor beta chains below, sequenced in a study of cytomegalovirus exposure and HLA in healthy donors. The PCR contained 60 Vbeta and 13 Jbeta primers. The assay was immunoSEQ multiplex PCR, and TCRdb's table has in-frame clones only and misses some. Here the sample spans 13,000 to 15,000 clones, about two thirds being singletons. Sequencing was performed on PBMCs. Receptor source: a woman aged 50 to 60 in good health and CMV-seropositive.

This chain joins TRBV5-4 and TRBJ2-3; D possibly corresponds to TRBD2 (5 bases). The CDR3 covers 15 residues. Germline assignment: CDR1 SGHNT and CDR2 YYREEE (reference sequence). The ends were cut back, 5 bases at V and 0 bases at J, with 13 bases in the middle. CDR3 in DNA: TGTGCCAGCAGTGCTAGCCCCACTAGCACAGATACGCAGTATTTT. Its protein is CASSASPTSTDTQYF.

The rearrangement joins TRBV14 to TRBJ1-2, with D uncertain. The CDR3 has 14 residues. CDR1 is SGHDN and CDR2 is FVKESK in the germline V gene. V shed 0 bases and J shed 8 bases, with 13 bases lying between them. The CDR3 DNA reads TGTGCCAGCAGCCAAGAGTATAGGACTGGCGGCTACACCTTC. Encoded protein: CASSQEYRTGGYTF.

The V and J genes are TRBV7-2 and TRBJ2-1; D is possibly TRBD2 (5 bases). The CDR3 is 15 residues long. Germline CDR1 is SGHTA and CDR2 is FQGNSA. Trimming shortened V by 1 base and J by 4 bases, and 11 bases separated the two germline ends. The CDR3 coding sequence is TGTGCCAGCAGCTTAGGTCGGGGTTTGTACAATGAGCAGTTCTTC. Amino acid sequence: CASSLGRGLYNEQFF.

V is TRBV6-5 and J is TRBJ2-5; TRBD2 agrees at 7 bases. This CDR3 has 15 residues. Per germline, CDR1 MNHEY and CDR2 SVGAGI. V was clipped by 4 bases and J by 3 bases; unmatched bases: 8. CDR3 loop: CASSFLSGIKETQYF. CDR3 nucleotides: TGTGCCAGCAGTTTCTTGAGCGGGATCAAAGAGACCCAGTACTTC.

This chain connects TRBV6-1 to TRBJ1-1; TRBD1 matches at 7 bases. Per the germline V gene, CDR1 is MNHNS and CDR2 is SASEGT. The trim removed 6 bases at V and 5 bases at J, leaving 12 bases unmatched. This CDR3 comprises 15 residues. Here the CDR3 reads CASRATTGAGTEAFF. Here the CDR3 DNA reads TGTGCCAGCAGGGCTACCACAGGGGCAGGGACTGAAGCTTTCTTT.

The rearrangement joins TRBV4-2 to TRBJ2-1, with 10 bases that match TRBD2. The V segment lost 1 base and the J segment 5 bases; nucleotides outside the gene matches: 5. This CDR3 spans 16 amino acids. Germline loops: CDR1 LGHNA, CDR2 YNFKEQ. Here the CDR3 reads CASSQVLGLANNEQFF. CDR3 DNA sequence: TGTGCCAGCAGCCAAGTACTGGGACTAGCGAACAATGAGCAGTTCTTC.

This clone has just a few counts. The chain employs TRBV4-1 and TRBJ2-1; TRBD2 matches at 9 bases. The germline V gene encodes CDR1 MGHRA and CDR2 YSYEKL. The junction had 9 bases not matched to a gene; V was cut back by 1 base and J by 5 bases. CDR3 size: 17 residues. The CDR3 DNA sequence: TGCGCCAGCAGCCAAGGGATAACTAGCGGGCTCCACAATGAGCAGTTCTTC. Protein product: CASSQGITSGLHNEQFF.

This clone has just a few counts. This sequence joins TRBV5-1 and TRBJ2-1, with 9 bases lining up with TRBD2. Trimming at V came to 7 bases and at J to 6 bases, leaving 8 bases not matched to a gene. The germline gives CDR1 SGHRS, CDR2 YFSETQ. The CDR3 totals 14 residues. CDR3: CASALAGVGNEQFF. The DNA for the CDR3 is TGCGCCAGCGCATTAGCGGGAGTCGGCAATGAGCAGTTCTTC.

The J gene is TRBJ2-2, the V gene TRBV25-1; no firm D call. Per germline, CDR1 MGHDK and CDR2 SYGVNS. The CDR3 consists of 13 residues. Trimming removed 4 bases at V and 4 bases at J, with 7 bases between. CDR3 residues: CASSGLGTGELFF. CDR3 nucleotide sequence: TGTGCCAGCAGTGGACTCGGCACCGGGGAGCTGTTTTTT. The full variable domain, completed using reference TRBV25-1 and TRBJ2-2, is EADIYQTPRYLVIGTGKKITLECSQTMGHDKMYWYQQDPGMELHLIHYSYGVNSTEKGDLSSESTVSRIRTEHFPLTLESARPSHTSQYLCASSGLGTGELFFGEGSRLTVL.

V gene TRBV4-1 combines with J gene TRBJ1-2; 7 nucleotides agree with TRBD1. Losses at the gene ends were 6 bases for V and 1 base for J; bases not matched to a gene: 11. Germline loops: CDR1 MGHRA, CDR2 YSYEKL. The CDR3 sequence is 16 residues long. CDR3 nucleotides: TGCGCCAGCAGGCCGATCGAAGGGACAGTTAACTATGGCTACACCTTC. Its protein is CASRPIEGTVNYGYTF.

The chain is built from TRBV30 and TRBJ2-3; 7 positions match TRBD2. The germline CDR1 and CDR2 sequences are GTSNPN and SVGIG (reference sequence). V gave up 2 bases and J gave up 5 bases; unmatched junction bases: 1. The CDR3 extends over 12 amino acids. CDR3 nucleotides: TGTGCCTGGAGTCCGGGAGGAGATACGCAGTATTTT. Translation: CAWSPGGDTQYF.

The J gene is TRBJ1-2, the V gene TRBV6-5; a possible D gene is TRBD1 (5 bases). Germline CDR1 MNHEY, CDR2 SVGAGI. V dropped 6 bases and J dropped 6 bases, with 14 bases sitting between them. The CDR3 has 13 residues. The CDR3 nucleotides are TGTGCCAGCAGCCGCGATGGGGCGCATGGCTACACCTTC. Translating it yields CASSRDGAHGYTF.

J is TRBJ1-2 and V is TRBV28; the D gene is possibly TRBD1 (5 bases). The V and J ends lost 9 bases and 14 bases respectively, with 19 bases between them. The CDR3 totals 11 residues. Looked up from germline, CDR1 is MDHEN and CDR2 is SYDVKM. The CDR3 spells CASQGRAAGTF. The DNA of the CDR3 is TGTGCCAGTCAGGGCAGGGCCGCGGGAACCTTC.

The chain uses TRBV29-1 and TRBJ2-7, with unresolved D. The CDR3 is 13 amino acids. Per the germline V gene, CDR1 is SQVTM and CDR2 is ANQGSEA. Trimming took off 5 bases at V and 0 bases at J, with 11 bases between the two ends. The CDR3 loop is CSVQASSSYEQYF. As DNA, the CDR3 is TGCAGCGTTCAAGCCTCTTCCTCCTACGAGCAGTACTTC.

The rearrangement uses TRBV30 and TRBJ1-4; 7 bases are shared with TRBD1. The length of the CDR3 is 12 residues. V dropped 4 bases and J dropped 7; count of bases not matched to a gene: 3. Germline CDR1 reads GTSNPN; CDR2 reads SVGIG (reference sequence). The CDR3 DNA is TGTGCCTGGAACAGGGGTGGTGAAAAACTGTTTTTT. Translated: CAWNRGGEKLFF.

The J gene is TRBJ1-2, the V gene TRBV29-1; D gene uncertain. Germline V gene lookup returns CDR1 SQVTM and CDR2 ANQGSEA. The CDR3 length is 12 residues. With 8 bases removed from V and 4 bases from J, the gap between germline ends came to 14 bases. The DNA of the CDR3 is TGCAGCTACAGACCTTTGGGCTATGGCTACACCTTC. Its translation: CSYRPLGYGYTF.

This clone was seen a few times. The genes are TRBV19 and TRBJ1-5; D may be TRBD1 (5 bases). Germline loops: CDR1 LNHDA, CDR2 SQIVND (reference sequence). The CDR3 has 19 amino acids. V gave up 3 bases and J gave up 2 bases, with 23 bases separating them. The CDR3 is CASSILDPLSGGGNQPQHF. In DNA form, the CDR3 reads TGTGCCAGTAGTATCCTCGACCCCCTCTCTGGAGGGGGCAATCAGCCCCAGCATTTT.

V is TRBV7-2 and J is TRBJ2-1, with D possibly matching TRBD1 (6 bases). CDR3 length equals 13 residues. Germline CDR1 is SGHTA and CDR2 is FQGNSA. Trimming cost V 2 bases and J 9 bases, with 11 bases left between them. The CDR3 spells CASSLTTGTEQFF. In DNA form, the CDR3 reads TGTGCCAGCAGCTTAACTACAGGGACTGAGCAGTTCTTC.

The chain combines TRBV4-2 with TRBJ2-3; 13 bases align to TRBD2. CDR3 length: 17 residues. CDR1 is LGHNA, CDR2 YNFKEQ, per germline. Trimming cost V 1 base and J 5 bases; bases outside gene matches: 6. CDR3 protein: CASSQGMTSGRIDTQYF. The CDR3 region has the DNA TGTGCCAGCAGCCAAGGGATGACTAGCGGGAGGATAGATACGCAGTATTTT.

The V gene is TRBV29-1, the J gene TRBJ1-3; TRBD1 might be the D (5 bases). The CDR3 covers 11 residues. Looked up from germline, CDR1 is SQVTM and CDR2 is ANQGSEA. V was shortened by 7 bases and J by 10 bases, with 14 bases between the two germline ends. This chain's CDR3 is CSGLRDSTIYF. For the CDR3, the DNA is TGCAGCGGCCTCAGGGATTCAACCATATATTTT.

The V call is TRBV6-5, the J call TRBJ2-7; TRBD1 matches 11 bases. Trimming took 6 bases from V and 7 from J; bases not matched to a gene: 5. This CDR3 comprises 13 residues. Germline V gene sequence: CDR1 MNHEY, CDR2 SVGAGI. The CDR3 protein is CASSRGTGGEQYF. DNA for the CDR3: TGTGCCAGCAGCCGGGGGACAGGGGGTGAGCAGTACTTC.

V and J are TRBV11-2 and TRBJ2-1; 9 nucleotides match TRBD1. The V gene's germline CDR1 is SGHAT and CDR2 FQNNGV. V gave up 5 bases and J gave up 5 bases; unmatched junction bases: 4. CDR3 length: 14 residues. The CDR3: CASSPWTGDNEQFF. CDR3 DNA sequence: TGTGCCAGCAGCCCCTGGACAGGGGACAATGAGCAGTTCTTC.